This T cell receptor beta chain emerged from a study of T cells in Graves' hyperthyroidism and ophthalmopathy (dated by TCRdb to between 2018 and 2021). For the wider study: To identify distinguishing TCR V-J signatures, a discovery cohort of 100 or so patients was used, comprising 40 to 45 with Graves' ophthalmopathy and 57 with stable Graves' hyperthyroidism. Prospective prediction of ophthalmopathy was tested in an independent validation cohort of some 19 hyperthyroidism patients and 17 patients who later progressed to ophthalmopathy. The roughly 100 discovery patients were randomly split 7:3 into training and test sets. The study also compared thyroid tissue and blood T-cell repertoires from about six Graves' hyperthyroidism patients. After sampling, hyperthyroidism patients received methimazole starting at 30 mg daily, and ophthalmopathy patients received high-dose intravenous methylprednisolone. The paper reports TCR Vbeta CDR3 sequencing of over 120 peripheral blood samples: approximately 41 ophthalmopathy, under 80 hyperthyroidism and around 17 progressor patients. Results and caveats for the whole study, not just this receptor: No statistical method was used to fix the sample size in advance, and group allocation was not hidden from the investigators. Blood samples also contained most of the expanded thyroid clonotypes (frequency above 0.001), which suggests that blood repertoires may reflect thyroid immune responses. In cross-validation, a model built on a 13 V-J signature told ophthalmopathy apart from stable hyperthyroidism with under 90% sensitivity and around 81% specificity, and in testing the same model reached 80%/75%. In validation, the model predicted progression to ophthalmopathy with around 71% sensitivity and less than 80% specificity, a median of 6.5 months before onset.

As to this clonotype: Its recognized antigen is unknown. Base qualities were left out, and no much larger clone turns up one base away.

Graves' hyperthyroidism was defined as stable when no progression to ophthalmopathy occurred over 18 months of follow-up. Hyperthyroidism patients were aged 18 to 65 years and newly diagnosed, with disease duration of less than 2 months. The study excluded patients with uncontrolled infections, other autoimmune diseases, pregnancy or lactation. Diagnoses were based on clinical symptoms, serum thyroxine and TRAb, thyroid ultrasound and orbital computed tomography. Total RNA was extracted using Trizol reagent, and RNA quality was assessed on an Agilent 2100 Bioanalyzer. TCR beta CDR3 regions were amplified from RNA transcripts. A first-round RT-PCR of the TCR CDR3 used the HTBI primer set with the Qiagen OneStep RT-PCR kit. The libraries were constructed in a second round of multiplex PCR and then size-selected and purified. The libraries were sequenced on an Illumina HiSeq2000 using paired-end 100 bp reads. The source study handled its data this way. Raw data were processed with SOAPnuke, discarding reads with adapters, uncalled bases, mean Phred below 15, or no exact constant-primer or identifier match. COPE v1.2.5 was used to merge high-quality paired reads, and clonotypes were defined as unique nucleotide sequences. MiTCR v1.1 was used to align clonotypes to the IMGT TRBV, TRBD and TRBJ reference segments. The analysis was restricted to V-J combinations with a frequency above 0.0001, which together covered roughly 99% of the repertoires. The TCS score was defined as F50 (clonal expansion) divided by E x V (chaos), with BLOSUM62-based TCRdist calculated between CDR3 peptides within each V-J. Welch's t-statistics and random forest reduced 450 to 600 V-J features to around 14, which were used in a naive Bayes classifier (R e1071). The Morisita-Horn index was used to measure how similar the thyroid and blood repertoires were. The public reads were reprocessed in TCRdb via fastp at Q25 and MiXCR, keeping in-frame beta chains. Entries are consolidated by CDR3 protein sequence, retaining the most common genes and DNA. V and J calls and clone size were set by TCRdb, not the authors. This sample is represented by 500,000 to 600,000 distinct CDR3 sequences; approximately 44% of them were singletons. About 8% of the sample rests with the top ten.

The CDR3 covers 14 residues, taking in both the cysteine and the phenylalanine. Only the CDR3 part of the read is kept: 42 bases, read in frame from the first base. CDR1 and CDR2 are drawn from the germline V gene: MNHNS, SASEGT. V is pared back by 5 bases and J by 5 bases, with 12 bases lying between the germline termini. The sequence derives from a woman younger than 35 with Graves' hyperthyroidism. The chain couples TRBV6-1 to TRBJ1-4; too little of a D gene remains to name it. The material sequenced was peripheral blood or thyroid tissue (not recorded which). In nucleotides, the sequence is TGTGCCAGCAGTTATACGGCCGGGAATGAAAAACTGTTTTTT. The encoded protein is CASSYTAGNEKLFF.